This T cell receptor (beta chain) was recorded in a study of blood T cell repertoires in COVID-19. Original processing notes: Reference gene primer amplification gave nucleated cell count estimates. Assay used: immunoSEQ multiplex PCR; TCRdb lists only in-frame clones, some missing. V and J calls and clone size are given by that table; D and trimming were obtained from the DNA. The sample has roughly 28,000 clones, 77% seen once. Material for sequencing was peripheral blood. The source of this sequence is a woman aged 70-85 years with active or convalescent COVID-19.

CDR3 DNA: TGCGCCAGCAGCCAAGTAACAGGGGAATATGGCTACACCTTC. It is translated as CASSQVTGEYGYTF. V gene TRBV4-3 combines with J gene TRBJ1-2, with 7 bases lining up with TRBD1. Germline V gene lookup returns CDR1 LGHNA and CDR2 YSLEER. With V trimmed by 1 base and J by 5 bases, 4 bases remained unmatched. This CDR3 comprises 14 residues.